This T cell receptor (beta chain) was identified during a study of regulatory T cells in long-lasting Graves disease. V was pared by 5 bases and J by 6 bases, with 14 bases of the junction left unmatched. Germline V gene data show CDR1 as KGHDR and CDR2 as SFDVKD. CDR3 length: 18 amino acids. Documented time point: newly diagnosed GD, antithyroid drugs for less than 3 months. Construction of the TCR library relied on RNA isolated from PBMCs. Those enrolled as patients came out of an endocrinology department in Xi'an, China. The authors built TCR beta libraries using iRepertoire HTBI primers and Arm-PCR of CDR3 regions. Using its own MiXCR run on the multiplex PCR reads, TCRdb lists one record per CDR3 protein. This table holds more than 350,000 distinct CDR3 sequences, about 15% found once. This clonotype was counted at least ten times. This sample was shared with a second study, whose subject was T cells in Graves' hyperthyroidism and ophthalmopathy. As that report states: Orbital computed tomography and thyroid ultrasound, together with serum TRAb and thyroxine and clinical symptoms, were used for diagnoses.

The TCR originated in a woman in her thirties with Graves disease. This sample comprised peripheral blood mononuclear cells (PBMCs), obtained at new diagnosis, from a patient treated with antithyroid drugs. The chain carries TRBV24-1 and TRBJ2-1, with TRBD2 matching 11 bases. The CDR3 region has the DNA TGTGCCACCAGTGCCATTGGGCCAACTAGCGGGAGTTTCAATGAGCAGTTCTTC. As protein: CATSAIGPTSGSFNEQFF.